The rows below give T cell receptor beta chains drawn from one sample of a study of shared clonotypes between healthy human individuals. Sequencing used immunoSEQ multiplex PCR; TCRdb keeps in-frame clones, though not all of them. The sample holds some 2,000,000 clones, just under 95% seen once. Sequencing was performed on naive CD8+ T cells sorted from blood. The receptors were gathered from a man aged 18 to 30 in good health. CDR3s leave out the opening cysteine and the closing phenylalanine or tryptophan.

j_call v_call cdr3_aa
TRBJ2-1 TRBV7-2 ASSLFQANEQF
TRBJ2-3 TRBV4-3 ASSQDGIAASTDTQY
TRBJ2-2 TRBV5-3 ARSAPGLAGHTGELF
TRBJ2-5 TRBV7-9 ASSPRGTSGRWETQY
TRBJ2-7 TRBV4-3 ASSQDFESSYEQY
TRBJ1-1 TRBV21-1 ASSKGVPGQKMNTEAF
TRBJ2-7 TRBV7-9 ASSPTTGPSRDEQY
TRBJ2-7 TRBV27 ASSLVGGPAEQY
TRBJ2-5 TRBV5-6 ASSFRDSEETQY
TRBJ2-3 TRBV4-1 ASSQDSSGGEADTQY
TRBJ2-1 TRBV10-1 ASSDTAYNEQF
TRBJ2-2 TRBV9 ASNPGAPQDGELF
TRBJ2-1 TRBV4-1 ASTTEVAGGVNEQF
TRBJ1-1 TRBV5-6 ASSWGGSLNTEAF